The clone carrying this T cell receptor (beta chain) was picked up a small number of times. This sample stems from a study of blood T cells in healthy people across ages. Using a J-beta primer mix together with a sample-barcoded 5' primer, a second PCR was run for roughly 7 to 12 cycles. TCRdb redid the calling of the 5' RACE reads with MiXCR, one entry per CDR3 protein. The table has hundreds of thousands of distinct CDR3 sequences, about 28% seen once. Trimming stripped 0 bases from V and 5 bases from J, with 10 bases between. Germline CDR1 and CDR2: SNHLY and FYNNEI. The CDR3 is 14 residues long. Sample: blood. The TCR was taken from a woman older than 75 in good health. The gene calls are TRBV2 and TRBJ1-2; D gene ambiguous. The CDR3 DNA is TGTGCCAGCAGTGAAGCGGGAGGGCGTTATGGCTACACCTTC. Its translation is CASSEAGGRYGYTF.